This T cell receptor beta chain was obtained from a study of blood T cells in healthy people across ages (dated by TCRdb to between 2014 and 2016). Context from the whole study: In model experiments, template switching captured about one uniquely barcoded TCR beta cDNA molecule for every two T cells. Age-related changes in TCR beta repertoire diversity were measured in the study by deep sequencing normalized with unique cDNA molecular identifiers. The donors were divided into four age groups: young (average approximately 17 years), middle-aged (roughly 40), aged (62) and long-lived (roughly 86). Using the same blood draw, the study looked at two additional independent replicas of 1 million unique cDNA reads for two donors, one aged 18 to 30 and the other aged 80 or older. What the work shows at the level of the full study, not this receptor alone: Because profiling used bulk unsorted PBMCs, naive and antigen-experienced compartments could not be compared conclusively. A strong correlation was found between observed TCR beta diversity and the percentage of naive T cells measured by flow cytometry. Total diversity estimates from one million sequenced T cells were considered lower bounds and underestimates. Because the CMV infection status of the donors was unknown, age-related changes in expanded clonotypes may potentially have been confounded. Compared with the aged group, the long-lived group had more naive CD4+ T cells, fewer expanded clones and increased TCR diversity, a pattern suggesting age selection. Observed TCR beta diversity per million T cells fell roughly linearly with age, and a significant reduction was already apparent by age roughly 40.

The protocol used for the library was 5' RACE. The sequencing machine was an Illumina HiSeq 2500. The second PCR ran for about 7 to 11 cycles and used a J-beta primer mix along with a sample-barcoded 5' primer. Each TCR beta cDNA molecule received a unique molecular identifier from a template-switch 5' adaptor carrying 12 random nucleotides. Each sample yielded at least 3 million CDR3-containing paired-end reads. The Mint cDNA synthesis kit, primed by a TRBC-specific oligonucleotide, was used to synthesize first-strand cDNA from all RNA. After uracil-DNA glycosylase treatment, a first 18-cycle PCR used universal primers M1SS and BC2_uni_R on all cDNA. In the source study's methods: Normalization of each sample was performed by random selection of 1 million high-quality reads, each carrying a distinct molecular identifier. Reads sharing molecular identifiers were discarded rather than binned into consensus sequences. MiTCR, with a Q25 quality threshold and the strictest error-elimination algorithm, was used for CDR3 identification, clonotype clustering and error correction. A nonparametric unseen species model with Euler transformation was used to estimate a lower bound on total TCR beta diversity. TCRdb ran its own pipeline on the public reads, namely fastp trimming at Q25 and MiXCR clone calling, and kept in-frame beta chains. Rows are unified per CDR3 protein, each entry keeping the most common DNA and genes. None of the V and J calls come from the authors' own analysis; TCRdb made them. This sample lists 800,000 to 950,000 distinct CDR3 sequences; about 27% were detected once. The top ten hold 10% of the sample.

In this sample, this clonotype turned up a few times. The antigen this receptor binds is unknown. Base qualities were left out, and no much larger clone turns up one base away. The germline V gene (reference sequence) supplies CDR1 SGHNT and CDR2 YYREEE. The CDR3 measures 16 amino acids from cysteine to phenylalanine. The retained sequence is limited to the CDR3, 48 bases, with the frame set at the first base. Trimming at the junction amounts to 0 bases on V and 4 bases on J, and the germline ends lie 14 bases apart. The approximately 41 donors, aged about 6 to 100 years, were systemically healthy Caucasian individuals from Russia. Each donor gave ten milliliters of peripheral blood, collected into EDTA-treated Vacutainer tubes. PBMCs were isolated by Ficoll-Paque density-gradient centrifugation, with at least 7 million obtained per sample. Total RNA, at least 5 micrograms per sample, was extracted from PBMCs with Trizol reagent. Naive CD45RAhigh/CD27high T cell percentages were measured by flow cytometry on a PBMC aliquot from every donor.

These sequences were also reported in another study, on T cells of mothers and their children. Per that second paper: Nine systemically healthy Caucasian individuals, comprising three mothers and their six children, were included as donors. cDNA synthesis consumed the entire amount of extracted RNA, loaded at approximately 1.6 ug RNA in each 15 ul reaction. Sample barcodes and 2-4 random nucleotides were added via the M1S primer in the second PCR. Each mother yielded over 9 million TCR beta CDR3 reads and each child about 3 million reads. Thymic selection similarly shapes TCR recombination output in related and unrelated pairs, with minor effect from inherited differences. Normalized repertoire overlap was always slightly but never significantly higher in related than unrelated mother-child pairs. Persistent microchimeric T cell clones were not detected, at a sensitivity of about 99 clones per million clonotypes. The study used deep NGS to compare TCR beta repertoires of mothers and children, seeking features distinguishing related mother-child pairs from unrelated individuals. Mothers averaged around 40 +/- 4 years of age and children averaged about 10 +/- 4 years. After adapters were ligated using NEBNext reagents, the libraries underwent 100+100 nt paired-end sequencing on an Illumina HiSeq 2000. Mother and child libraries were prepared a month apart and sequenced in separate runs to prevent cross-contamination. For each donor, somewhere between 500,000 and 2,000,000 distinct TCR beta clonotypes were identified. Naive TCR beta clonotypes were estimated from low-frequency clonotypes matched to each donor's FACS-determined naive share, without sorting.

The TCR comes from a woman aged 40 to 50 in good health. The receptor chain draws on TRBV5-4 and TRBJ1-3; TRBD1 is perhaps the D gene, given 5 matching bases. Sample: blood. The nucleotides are TGTGCCAGCAGCTTGGATTCTGGGGGTAGAGGAAACACCATATATTTT. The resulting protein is CASSLDSGGRGNTIYF.